This is a list of T cell receptor beta chains from one sample in a study of blood T cell repertoires in COVID-19. Data came from immunoSEQ multiplex PCR; TCRdb stores just in-frame clones and leaves some out. The data hold around 25,000 clones, with about 91% observed a single time. Sequenced: peripheral blood. Every receptor here comes from a human donor with active COVID-19. The donor label of this sample is uncertain. CDR3s include the opening cysteine and the closing phenylalanine or tryptophan. The D gene is left open where the match is weak. Clone size is not always given. Where it is, it says once, few, many or a class for expanded clones.

clone size,V gene,J gene,D gene,CDR3 DNA,CDR3 protein
once,TRBV5-4,TRBJ1-2,-,TGTGCCAGCAGTACAGGGAACCCCTATGGCTACACCTTC,CASSTGNPYGYTF
-,TRBV5-6,TRBJ2-2,-,TGTGCCAGCAGCTACCTCGGCCAGGCCAACACCGGGGAGCTGTTTTTT,CASSYLGQANTGELFF
-,TRBV19,TRBJ2-2,-,TGTGCCACGCGTCGGGATCTGACCGGGGAGCTGTTTTTT,CATRRDLTGELFF
-,TRBV9,TRBJ2-6,-,TGTGCCAGCAGCGTCGCAGGGGCCGGGGCCAACGTCCTGACTTTC,CASSVAGAGANVLTF
-,TRBV3-1/TRBV3-2,TRBJ2-5,-,TGTGCCAGCAGGAGCCCGGGGGAGACCCAGTACTTC,CASRSPGETQYF
-,TRBV9,TRBJ1-1,-,TGTGCCAGCAGCGTAGGAAGCTGGGTTGGAGGCACTGAAGCTTTCTTT,CASSVGSWVGGTEAFF
-,TRBV6-5,TRBJ2-3,TRBD1,TGTGCCAGCCCTGGGGACAGGGAAACAGATACGCAGTATTTT,CASPGDRETDTQYF
-,TRBV27,TRBJ2-4,TRBD1,TGTGCCAGCAGCCAGAGGACAGGGTTAAACATTCAGTACTTC,CASSQRTGLNIQYF
-,TRBV9,TRBJ2-1,-,TGTGCCAGCAGCCCACACAGGGATGAGCAGTTCTTC,CASSPHRDEQFF
-,TRBV6-6,TRBJ2-1,-,TGTGCCAGCAGCCCCGGGACTGGTAACAATGAGCAGTTCTTC,CASSPGTGNNEQFF
-,TRBV27,TRBJ2-7,-,TGTGCCAGCAGTTTAAACAGGGCGGCCTACGAGCAGTACTTC,CASSLNRAAYEQYF
once,TRBV30,TRBJ1-3,TRBD1,TGTGCCTGGAGTGTACCAGGGGGCAGGGATGGAAACACCATATATTTT,CAWSVPGGRDGNTIYF
-,TRBV29-1,TRBJ1-2,-,TGCAGCGTTGAAGAAGGCTTCGGGCAGGGCTATGGCTACACCTTC,CSVEEGFGQGYGYTF
-,TRBV5-1,TRBJ2-3,-,TGCGCCAGCAGCTTGGACGGGATACCTAATACGCAGTATTTT,CASSLDGIPNTQYF
-,TRBV19,TRBJ1-1,-,TGTGCCAGTAGTATAGATTGGGTACAGGACGCTGGGACTGAAGCTTTCTTT,CASSIDWVQDAGTEAFF
-,TRBV7-9,TRBJ2-7,TRBD1,TGTGCCAGCAGCGCCGGGACAGGGTCCTACGAGCAGTACTTC,CASSAGTGSYEQYF
-,TRBV7-8,TRBJ1-2,-,TGTGCCAGCAGCTTAGACAGTAACTATGGCTACACCTTC,CASSLDSNYGYTF
once,TRBV9,TRBJ2-2,TRBD2,TGTGCCAGCAGCGTAGCAGCGGGGGGGCATGGCGGGGAGCTGTTTTTT,CASSVAAGGHGGELFF
-,TRBV30,TRBJ2-2,TRBD2,TGTGCCTGGAGTGTAGCGGGAGTGGATACCGGGGAGCTGTTTTTT,CAWSVAGVDTGELFF
-,TRBV7-9,TRBJ2-3,TRBD2,TGTGCCAGCAGCGTGACTAGCGGGGGCGTAGATACGCAGTATTTT,CASSVTSGGVDTQYF
once,TRBV18,TRBJ2-1,TRBD2,TGTGCCAGCTCACCCCGGGGACTAGCGGGTTACAATGAGCAGTTCTTC,CASSPRGLAGYNEQFF
-,TRBV18,TRBJ2-7,-,TGTGCCAGCTCACCACCGGGCCTCTCTTACGAGCAGTACTTC,CASSPPGLSYEQYF
-,TRBV28,TRBJ2-1,-,TGTGCCAGCAGTTTAATGGGAGGTAACAATGAGCAGTTCTTC,CASSLMGGNNEQFF
-,TRBV6-2/TRBV6-3,TRBJ2-4,-,TGTGCCAGCAGTTGGGGAGACATTCAGTACTTC,CASSWGDIQYF